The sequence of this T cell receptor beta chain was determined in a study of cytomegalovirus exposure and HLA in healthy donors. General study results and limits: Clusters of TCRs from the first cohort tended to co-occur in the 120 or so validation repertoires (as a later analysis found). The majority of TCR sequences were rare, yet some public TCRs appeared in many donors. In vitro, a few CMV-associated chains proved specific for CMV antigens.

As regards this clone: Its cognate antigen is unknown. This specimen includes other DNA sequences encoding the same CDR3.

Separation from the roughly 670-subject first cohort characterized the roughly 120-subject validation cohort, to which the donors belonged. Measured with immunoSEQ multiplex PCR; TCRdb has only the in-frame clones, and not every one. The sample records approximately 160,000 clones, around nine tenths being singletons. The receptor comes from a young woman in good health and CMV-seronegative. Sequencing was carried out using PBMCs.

In DNA form, the CDR3 reads TGCAGTGCTAGGAGGGATACGCAGTATTTT. Protein: CSARRDTQYF. V and J are TRBV20-1 and TRBJ2-3; no clear D. V was pared by 3 bases and J by 6 bases, with 4 bases between. Germline assignment: CDR1 DFQATT and CDR2 SNEGSKA (reference sequence). The length of the CDR3 is 10 residues.